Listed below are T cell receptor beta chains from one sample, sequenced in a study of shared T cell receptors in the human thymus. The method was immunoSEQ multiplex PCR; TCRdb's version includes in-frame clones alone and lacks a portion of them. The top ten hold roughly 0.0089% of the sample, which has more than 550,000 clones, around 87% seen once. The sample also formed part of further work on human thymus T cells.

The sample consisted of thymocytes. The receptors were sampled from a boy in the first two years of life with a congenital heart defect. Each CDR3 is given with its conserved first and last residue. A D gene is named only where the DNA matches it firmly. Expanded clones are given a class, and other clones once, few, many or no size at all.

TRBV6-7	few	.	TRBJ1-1	TGTGCCGGAAGGGGGAAGGGTATCACTGAAGCTTTCTTT	CAGRGKGITEAFF
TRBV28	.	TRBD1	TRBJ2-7	TGTGCCAGCAGGGAGGACAGGGGATTCTACGAGCAGTACTTC	CASREDRGFYEQYF
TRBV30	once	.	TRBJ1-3	TGTGCCTGGTCCGCGGGCGTCCGCGGAAACACCATATATTTT	CAWSAGVRGNTIYF
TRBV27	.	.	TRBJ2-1	TGTGCCAGCAGTTCCACCTACAATGAGCAGTTCTTC	CASSSTYNEQFF
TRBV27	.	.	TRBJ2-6	TGTGCCAGCAGTTCCTCCATCCGGGACAATCCCTCTGGGGCCAACGTCCTGACTTTC	CASSSSIRDNPSGANVLTF
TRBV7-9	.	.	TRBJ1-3	TGTGCCAGCAGCTTAGATTTCGGCAGGCCTCTCTCTGGAAACACCATATATTTT	CASSLDFGRPLSGNTIYF
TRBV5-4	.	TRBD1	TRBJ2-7	TGTGCCAGCAGTGCCGGGACAGGGCGATACGAGCAGTACTTC	CASSAGTGRYEQYF
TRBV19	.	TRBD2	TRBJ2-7	TGTGCCAGTAGAGAGCTAGCGGGGAACTCCTACGAGCAGTACTTC	CASRELAGNSYEQYF
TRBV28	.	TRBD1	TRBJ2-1	TGTGCCAGCAGCCATACCGCCCTGGACAGGCCCACAACTTTCTACAATGAGCAGTTCTTC	CASSHTALDRPTTFYNEQFF
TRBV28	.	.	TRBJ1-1	TGTGCCAGCAGTCTTAAGGGTACAGGTGAAGCTTTCTTT	CASSLKGTGEAFF
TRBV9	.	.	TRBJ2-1	TGTGCCAGCACCCAGCCTCCGGGCGGGAAACTCAATGAGCAGTTCTTC	CASTQPPGGKLNEQFF
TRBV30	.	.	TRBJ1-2	TGTGCCTGGAGTGCTTACTATGGCTACACCTTC	CAWSAYYGYTF
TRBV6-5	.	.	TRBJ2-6	TGTGCCAGCAGACATACAGGCTCTGGGGCCAACGTCCTGACTTTC	CASRHTGSGANVLTF
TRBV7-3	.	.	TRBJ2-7	TGTGCCAGCAGGCCACCCGCACAACCGTCCTACGAGCAGTACTTC	CASRPPAQPSYEQYF
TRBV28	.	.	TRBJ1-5	TGTGCCAGCCGAAAAGAGGGTCGGTTCCAGCCCCAGCATTTT	CASRKEGRFQPQHF
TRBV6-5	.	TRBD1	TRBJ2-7	TGTGCCAGCAGCCCGGACAGGGGGCGAACCTACGAGCAGTACTTC	CASSPDRGRTYEQYF
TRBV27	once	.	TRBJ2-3	TGTGCCAGCAGTACCCGGGTGAGTGCAGATACGCAGTATTTT	CASSTRVSADTQYF
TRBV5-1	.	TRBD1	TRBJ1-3	TGCGCCAGCAGCCCACGGGACAGGGAAGGTGGAAACACCATATATTTT	CASSPRDREGGNTIYF
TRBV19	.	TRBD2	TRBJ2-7	TGTGCCAGTAGTATGGGGACTAGCGGGATGTACGAGCAGTACTTC	CASSMGTSGMYEQYF
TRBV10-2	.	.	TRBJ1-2	TGCGCCACCCGGGACTCCGGCTATGGCTACACCTTC	CATRDSGYGYTF
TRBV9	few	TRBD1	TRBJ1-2	TGTGCCAGCAGCGCTAAGACAGGGCACTATGGCTACACCTTC	CASSAKTGHYGYTF
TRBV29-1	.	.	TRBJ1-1	TGCAGCGTTGAGGGACAACAGTTGAGGGCTGAAGCTTTCTTT	CSVEGQQLRAEAFF
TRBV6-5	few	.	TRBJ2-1	TGTGCCAGCAGTTCTAGTATTCACAATGAGCAGTTCTTC	CASSSSIHNEQFF
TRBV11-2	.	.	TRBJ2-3	TGTGCCAGCAGCTTCTTAGACAGGCTCACAGATACGCAGTATTTT	CASSFLDRLTDTQYF
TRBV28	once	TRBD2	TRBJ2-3	TGTGCCAGCAGTTTATTGGGCTGGGGGGGTAGCACAGATACGCAGTATTTT	CASSLLGWGGSTDTQYF
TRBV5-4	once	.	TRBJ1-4	TGTGCCAGCAGCTTGAGTGGGCAGGGTAGTGAAAAACTGTTTTTT	CASSLSGQGSEKLFF
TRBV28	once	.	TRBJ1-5	TGTGCCAGCAGTTTCACAGGAGGCAATCAGCCCCAGCATTTT	CASSFTGGNQPQHF
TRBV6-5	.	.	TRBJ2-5	TGTGCCAGCAGAACCCGGAGGGCCGGGGAGGAGACCCAGTACTTC	CASRTRRAGEETQYF
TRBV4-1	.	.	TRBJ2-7	TGCGCCAGCAGCCAAGGTACAGAGTCCTACGAGCAGTACTTC	CASSQGTESYEQYF
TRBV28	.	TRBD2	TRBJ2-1	TGTGCCAGCAGTTTCAGGGGACTAGCGGCATACAATGAGCAGTTCTTC	CASSFRGLAAYNEQFF
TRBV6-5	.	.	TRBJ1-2	TGTGCCAGCCGCCCGATACAGACGAACTATGGCTACACCTTC	CASRPIQTNYGYTF
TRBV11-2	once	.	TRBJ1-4	TGTGCCAGCAGCTTAGAGGAGGGTGAAAAACTGTTTTTT	CASSLEEGEKLFF
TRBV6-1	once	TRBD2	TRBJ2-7	TGTGCCAGCAGTGGAAAGGCGGGGGGATTGCCCTACGAGCAGTACTTC	CASSGKAGGLPYEQYF